This TCR beta chain was recovered during a study of cytomegalovirus exposure and HLA in healthy donors. PCR employed 60 Vbeta and 13 Jbeta primers. Repertoires were generated with immunoSEQ multiplex PCR, while TCRdb's copy carries only in-frame clones and drops some. The sample includes 170,000 or so clones, 84% of them seen just once. V lost 2 bases, J lost 7 bases, and 6 bases lay in between. Germline V gives CDR1 MNHEY, CDR2 SMNVEV (reference sequence). The CDR3 length is 12 residues. The specimen sequenced was PBMCs. This sequence was found in a man between 18 and 29 years old in good health and CMV-seronegative. This rearrangement joins TRBV27 to TRBJ1-5; D might be TRBD1 (5 bases). CDR3 residues: CASSLRGQPQHF. CDR3 DNA sequence: TGTGCCAGCAGTTTAAGGGGACAGCCCCAGCATTTT.